Below are 30 T cell receptor beta chains sequenced from a single sample in a study of T cells expressing NK-cell markers. Reprocessing the 5' RACE reads, TCRdb reports a single entry for every CDR3 protein and omits DNA. Its table records over 350,000 distinct CDR3 sequences. Sequenced: blood T cells: a sorted CD56 or NKG2C T cell subset, CD4+ or CD8+ T cells, or bulk PBMC T cells (not recorded which). The source of these receptors is a woman aged 50 to 60 in good health.

This rearrangement joins TRBV10-2 to TRBJ2-3; the TCRdb D gene call, TRBD1, has no DNA to confirm it. The CDR3 has 15 amino acids. Per the germline V gene, CDR1 is WSHSY and CDR2 is SAAADI. CDR3 residues: CASSQGTQTTDTQYF.

The chain joins TRBV12-1 to TRBJ1-5; the TRBD1 assignment by TCRdb is unverifiable without DNA. TRBV12-1 is an annotated pseudogene. The CDR3 is made up of 16 amino acids. The CDR3 loop is CASSFVGGYSNQPQHF.

This chain links TRBV5-1 with TRBJ1-2; TCRdb names TRBD1, which stays unverified in the absence of DNA. The CDR3 consists of 18 residues. Germline lookup yields CDR1 SGHRS and CDR2 YFSETQ. The CDR3 region is CASSLANAGHLIDYGYTF.

The rearrangement joins TRBV28 to TRBJ2-5; lacking DNA, the TRBD1 call made by TCRdb goes unchecked. This CDR3 has 15 amino acids. From germline, CDR1 is MDHEN and CDR2 SYDVKM. CDR3: CASSITGTQQETQYF.

The chain uses TRBV7-8 and TRBJ2-1; TCRdb designates TRBD2, a call that cannot be tested without DNA. Germline V gene lookup returns CDR1 SGHVS and CDR2 FQNEAQ. There are 17 residues in the CDR3. The CDR3 is CASSLARGIAGGLEQFF. The complete variable domain, with remaining parts taken from reference TRBV7-8 and TRBJ2-1, reads GAGVSQSPRYKVAKRGQDVALRCDPISGHVSLFWYQQALGQGPEFLTYFQNEAQLDKSGLPSDRFFAERPEGSVSTLKIQRTQQEDSAVYLCASSLARGIAGGLEQFFGPGTRLTVL.

V usage is TRBV27 and J usage is TRBJ1-2; with no DNA, the TCRdb D assignment of TRBD1 cannot be verified. Germline CDR1 reads MNHEY; CDR2 reads SMNVEV (reference sequence). The CDR3 loop spans 14 amino acids. The CDR3 loop is CASSLAGGGYGYTF.

The chain is built from TRBV6-1 and TRBJ2-7. The CDR3 has 15 amino acids. The germline V gene has CDR1 MNHNS and CDR2 SASEGT. The CDR3 is CASSAPAGTYYEQYF.

The chain carries TRBV6-1 and TRBJ1-5; the TCRdb D gene call, TRBD1, has no DNA to confirm it. Germline values: CDR1 MNHNS, CDR2 SASEGT. CDR3 size: 16 residues. The CDR3 is CASSGFRDGSNQPQHF.

The chain combines TRBV7-3 with TRBJ2-1; TCRdb outputs TRBD1, but without DNA this stays unchecked. The CDR3 runs 13 residues. CDR1 and CDR2 from the germline V gene are SGHTA and FQGTGA. The chain's CDR3 is CASSARTDNEQFF.

The CDR3 sequence: CASSYRQIGETQYF. This rearrangement joins TRBV6-2 or TRBV6-3 to TRBJ2-5. CDR3 size: 14 residues. The germline V gene has CDR1 MNHEY and CDR2 SVGEGT.

The chain links TRBV7-9 to TRBJ2-2; the D gene TCRdb calls, TRBD1, cannot be checked with no DNA. The CDR3 totals 16 residues. The germline gives CDR1 SEHNR, CDR2 FQNEAQ (reference sequence). This chain's CDR3 is CASSRRAGVDTGELFF.

This chain links TRBV20-1 with TRBJ2-1; no DNA is available, so the TRBD2 call from TCRdb remains unchecked. The germline CDR1 and CDR2 sequences are DFQATT and SNEGSKA (reference sequence). The CDR3 spans 16 residues. CDR3 amino acids: CSARGGSGFEYNEQFF.

The V and J genes are TRBV20-1 and TRBJ2-1; TCRdb calls TRBD2, which cannot be checked without DNA. Germline V gene sequence: CDR1 DFQATT, CDR2 SNEGSKA (reference sequence). The CDR3 is 12 residues long. CDR3 in amino acids: CSPYEGGREQFF.

The chain links TRBV12-3 or TRBV12-4 to TRBJ1-2; with no DNA, the TCRdb D assignment of TRBD1 cannot be verified. CDR3 length equals 14 residues. The CDR3 loop reads CASLGGDRGDGYTF.

The chain combines TRBV5-1 with TRBJ1-6; TCRdb lists TRBD1, though no DNA is available to test this call. The CDR3 totals 14 residues. Germline lookup yields CDR1 SGHRS and CDR2 YFSETQ. The CDR3 region is CASSGGVRDWALHF. The full variable domain, in which reference TRBV5-1 and TRBJ1-6 provide the parts outside the CDR3, is KAGVTQTPRYLIKTRGQQVTLSCSPISGHRSVSWYQQTPGQGLQFLFEYFSETQRNKGNFPGRFSGRQFSNSRSEMNVSTLELGDSALYLCASSGGVRDWALHFGNGTRLTVT.

The rearrangement joins TRBV12-3 or TRBV12-4 to TRBJ2-1; TCRdb indicates TRBD1, and absent DNA this call remains unverified. There are 16 residues in the CDR3. The chain's CDR3 is CASSPTGTVMNNEQFF.

J is TRBJ2-1 and V is TRBV3-1. The CDR3 is 11 amino acids. CDR1 is LGHDT and CDR2 is YNNKEL in the germline V gene (reference sequence). CDR3 in amino acids: CASIHLNEQFF.

The V and J genes are TRBV6-1 and TRBJ2-1. The germline V gene has CDR1 MNHNS and CDR2 SASEGT. The CDR3 sequence is 11 residues long. The CDR3 spells CASSEPMEQFF.

The chain joins TRBV20-1 to TRBJ2-7. The CDR3 covers 12 residues. CDR1 is DFQATT, CDR2 SNEGSKA, per germline (reference sequence). The CDR3 region is CSADRGSYEQYF.

The chain links TRBV29-1 to TRBJ2-7. The germline gives CDR1 SQVTM, CDR2 ANQGSEA. The CDR3 spans 15 residues. The CDR3 region is CSVEEYGQSSYEQYF.

The chain recombines TRBV24-1 with TRBJ2-5; absent DNA, TCRdb's TRBD1 call cannot be checked. CDR1 and CDR2 (germline): KGHDR, SFDVKD. The CDR3 runs to 15 residues. The CDR3 is CATSDLGQGERTQYF.

V gene TRBV20-1 combines with J gene TRBJ1-2; as DNA is missing, the TRBD1 call by TCRdb cannot be tested. Germline loops: CDR1 DFQATT, CDR2 SNEGSKA (reference sequence). The length of the CDR3 is 16 residues. CDR3 loop: CSASSGQGKRDYGYTF.

This chain joins TRBV29-1 and TRBJ1-5; TCRdb selects TRBD1, and the lack of DNA leaves this call unchecked. The germline CDR1 and CDR2 sequences are SQVTM and ANQGSEA. The CDR3 runs 14 residues. CDR3: CSVGDRAGNQPQHF.

The chain couples TRBV7-2 to TRBJ2-7; the D call from TCRdb, TRBD1, cannot be confirmed without DNA. The CDR3 covers 16 residues. Germline V gene data show CDR1 as SGHTA and CDR2 as FQGNSA. The CDR3 protein is CASSLSPQQATYEQYF.

The chain links TRBV18 to TRBJ2-5. The CDR3 length is 15 residues. Germline V gives CDR1 KGHSH, CDR2 LQKENI. CDR3 residues: CASSPPAEDQETQYF.

V is TRBV12-3 or TRBV12-4 and J is TRBJ2-3; TCRdb names TRBD2, which stays unverified in the absence of DNA. The CDR3 has 16 amino acids. The CDR3 is CASSSPRAGERDTQYF.

V is TRBV7-2 and J is TRBJ2-7; TCRdb's D call, TRBD2, is unchecked because there is no DNA. This CDR3 has 15 amino acids. In germline, CDR1 is SGHTA, CDR2 FQGNSA. CDR3 in amino acids: CASRLAGTIHYEQYF.

V usage is TRBV6-1 and J usage is TRBJ1-1; TCRdb returns TRBD1, unconfirmable since there is no DNA. This CDR3 has 12 amino acids. Germline loops: CDR1 MNHNS, CDR2 SASEGT. Here the CDR3 reads CASSVQGSDAFF.

The V call is TRBV10-3, the J call TRBJ1-1. The CDR3 length is 15 residues. Germline V gene lookup returns CDR1 ENHRY and CDR2 SYGVKD. CDR3 in amino acids: CAVRAWSLMNTEAFF.

The J gene is TRBJ2-2, the V gene TRBV6-6; TCRdb lists TRBD2, though no DNA is available to test this call. This CDR3 spans 13 amino acids. Germline assignment: CDR1 MNHNY and CDR2 SVGAGI (reference sequence). The CDR3 sequence: CASSRRESGELFF.